This T cell receptor beta chain was identified in a study of blood T cell repertoires in COVID-19. Study as a whole: Samples came from the United States, Italy and Spain, spanning acute and convalescent COVID-19.

Trimming left V 2 bases short and J 4 bases short, with 11 bases between. The CDR3 extends over 14 amino acids. Germline V lookup: CDR1 SGHTA, CDR2 FQGNSA. Source study methods: Estimates of nucleated cell counts were drawn from the amplification of reference gene primers. Assay: immunoSEQ multiplex PCR; the TCRdb copy retains only in-frame clones and omits some. V and J calls and clone size come straight from that table; D and trimming were deduced from the DNA. The sample lists about 320,000 clones; 89% were seen once. The source is a man younger than 30 who had recovered from COVID-19. V is TRBV7-2 and J is TRBJ1-1; D gene ambiguous. The sequenced material came from peripheral blood. The CDR3 sequence is CASSLMDRGTEAFF. DNA of the CDR3: TGTGCCAGCAGCTTAATGGATCGCGGCACTGAAGCTTTCTTT.